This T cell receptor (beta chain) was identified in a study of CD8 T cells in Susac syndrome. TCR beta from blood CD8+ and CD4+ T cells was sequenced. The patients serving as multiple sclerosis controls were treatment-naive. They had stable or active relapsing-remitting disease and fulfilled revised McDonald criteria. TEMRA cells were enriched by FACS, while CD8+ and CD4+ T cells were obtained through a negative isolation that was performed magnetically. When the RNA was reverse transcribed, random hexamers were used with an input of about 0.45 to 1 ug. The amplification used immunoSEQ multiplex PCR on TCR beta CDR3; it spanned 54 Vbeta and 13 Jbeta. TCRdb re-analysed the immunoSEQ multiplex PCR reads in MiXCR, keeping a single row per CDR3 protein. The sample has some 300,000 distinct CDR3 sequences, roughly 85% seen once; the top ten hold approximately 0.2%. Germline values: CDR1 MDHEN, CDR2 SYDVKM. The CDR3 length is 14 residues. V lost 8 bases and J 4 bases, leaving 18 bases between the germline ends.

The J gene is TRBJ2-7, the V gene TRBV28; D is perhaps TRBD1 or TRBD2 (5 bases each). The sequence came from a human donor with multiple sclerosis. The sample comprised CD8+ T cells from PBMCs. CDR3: CASSGTSSRYEQYF. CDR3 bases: TGTGCCAGCTCTGGGACGTCTTCACGTTACGAGCAGTACTTC.